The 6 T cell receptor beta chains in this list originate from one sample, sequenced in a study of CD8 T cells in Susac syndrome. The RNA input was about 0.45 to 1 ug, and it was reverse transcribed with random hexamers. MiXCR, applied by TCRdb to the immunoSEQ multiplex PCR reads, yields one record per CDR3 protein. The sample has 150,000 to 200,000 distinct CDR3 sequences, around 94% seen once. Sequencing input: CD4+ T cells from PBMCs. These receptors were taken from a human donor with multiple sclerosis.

The CDR3 sequence: CASSQAPRGGGYEQYF. The DNA for the CDR3 is TGCGCCAGCAGCCAAGCCCCGAGGGGCGGGGGATACGAGCAGTACTTC. This chain connects TRBV4-1 to TRBJ2-7; 7 positions agree with TRBD2. This CDR3 has 16 residues. With 1 base clipped from V and 4 bases from J, the junction kept 10 bases outside the gene matches. Germline V gene lookup returns CDR1 MGHRA and CDR2 YSYEKL.

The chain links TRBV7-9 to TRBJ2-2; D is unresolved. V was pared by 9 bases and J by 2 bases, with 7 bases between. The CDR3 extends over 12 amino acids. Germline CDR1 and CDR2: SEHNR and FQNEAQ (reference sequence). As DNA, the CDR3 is TGTGCCAGTCATTATAACACCGGGGAGCTGTTTTTT. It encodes CASHYNTGELFF.

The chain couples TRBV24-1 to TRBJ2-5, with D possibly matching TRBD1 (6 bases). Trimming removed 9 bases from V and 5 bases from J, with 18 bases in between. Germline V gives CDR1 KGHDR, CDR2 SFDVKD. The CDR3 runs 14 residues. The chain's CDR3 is CATSTGLGQETQYF. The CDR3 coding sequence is TGTGCCACCTCAACAGGGCTGGGGCAGGAGACCCAGTACTTC.

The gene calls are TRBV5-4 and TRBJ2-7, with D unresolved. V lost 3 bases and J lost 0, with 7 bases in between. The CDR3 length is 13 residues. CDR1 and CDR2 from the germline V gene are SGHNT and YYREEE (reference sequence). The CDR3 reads CASSSTNSYEQYF. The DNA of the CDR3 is TGTGCCAGCAGCTCCACCAACTCCTACGAGCAGTACTTC.

The chain's CDR3 is CASSLDAGGGETQYF. The CDR3 DNA sequence: TGCGCCAGCAGCTTGGATGCGGGAGGAGGGGAGACCCAGTACTTC. This chain uses TRBV5-1 with TRBJ2-5; TRBD2 agrees at 8 bases. The germline CDR1 and CDR2 sequences are SGHRS and YFSETQ. The CDR3 is 15 residues long. J gave up 5 bases and V 0 bases, and 6 bases lay outside the gene matches.

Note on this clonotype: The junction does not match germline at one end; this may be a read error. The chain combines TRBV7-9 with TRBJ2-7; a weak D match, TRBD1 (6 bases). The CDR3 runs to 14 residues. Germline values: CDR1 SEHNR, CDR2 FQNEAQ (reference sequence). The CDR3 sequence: CASSLGDRSSEQYF. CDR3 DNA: TGTGCCAGCAGCTTAGGAGACAGGTCCTCCGAGCAGTACTTC. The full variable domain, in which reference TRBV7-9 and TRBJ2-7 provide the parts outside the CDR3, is DTGVSQNPRHKITKRGQNVTFRCDPISEHNRLYWYRQTLGQGPEFLTYFQNEAQLEKSRLLSDRFSAERPKGSFSTLEIQRTEQGDSAMYLCASSLGDRSSEQYFGPGTRLTVT.